These 27 T cell receptor beta chains came from one sample sequenced in a study of blood T cell repertoires in COVID-19. Sequenced by immunoSEQ multiplex PCR; TCRdb stores in-frame clones only, minus some. The profile covers over 75,000 clones, with under 90% appearing a single time and 1.5% taken by the ten largest. The sequencing sample was made of peripheral blood. Every receptor here comes from a human donor with active COVID-19. The donor label of this sample is uncertain.

This clone was recorded once. The V gene is TRBV7-9, the J gene TRBJ1-2; D might be TRBD1 (5 bases). The V end was cut by 5 bases, the J end by 3 bases, with 13 bases between. This CDR3 has 14 amino acids. In germline, CDR1 is SEHNR, CDR2 FQNEAQ (reference sequence). The chain's CDR3 is CASSRQLLYYGYTF. Written as DNA, the CDR3 is TGTGCCAGCAGCCGACAGTTGCTTTACTATGGCTACACCTTC.

V usage is TRBV6-5 and J usage is TRBJ2-4; 7 nucleotides align to TRBD1. Per germline, CDR1 MNHEY and CDR2 SVGAGI. The ends lost 5 bases at V and 9 bases at J; junction bases unmatched: 10. This CDR3 is 14 amino acids long. The CDR3 DNA reads as TGTGCCAGCAGTCCCCGGACAGGCGTATCCATTCAGTACTTC. It specifies CASSPRTGVSIQYF.

The rearrangement joins TRBV7-2 to TRBJ2-3; D remains ambiguous. V lost 5 bases, J lost 4 bases, and 10 bases lay in between. The CDR3 totals 13 residues. CDR1 is SGHTA, CDR2 FQGNSA, per germline. DNA of the CDR3: TGTGCCAGCAGCCCGAGTCAGGCAGATACGCAGTATTTT. Its translation is CASSPSQADTQYF. Supplemented by reference TRBV7-2 and TRBJ2-3, the full variable domain reads GAGVSQSPSNKVTEKGKDVELRCDPISGHTALYWYRQSLGQGLEFLIYFQGNSAPDKSGLPSDRFSAERTGGSVSTLTIQRTQQEDSAVYLCASSPSQADTQYFGPGTRLTVL.

The J gene is TRBJ2-1, the V gene TRBV18, with D perhaps matching TRBD2 (6 bases). Between the trimmed V and J ends, which lost 3 bases and 5 bases, there was a span of 20 bases. This CDR3 is built from 17 residues. CDR1 is KGHSH, CDR2 LQKENI, per germline. For the CDR3, the DNA is TGTGCCAGCTCACCTCGAATCAGCGGGTACCCCAACAATGAGCAGTTCTTC. Residues: CASSPRISGYPNNEQFF.

V gene TRBV7-3 combines with J gene TRBJ1-2, with D tentatively TRBD1 (6 bases). V dropped 3 bases and J dropped 13 bases, with 18 bases sitting between them. This CDR3 is 13 amino acids long. CDR1 is SGHTA and CDR2 is FQGTGA in the germline V gene. DNA for the CDR3: TGTGCCAGCAGCTTGATGAGCGGACAGAACATCACCTTC. Protein: CASSLMSGQNITF.

The rearrangement links TRBV18 to TRBJ1-2; no reliable D call. Deletions cut 1 base from V and 5 bases from J, with 17 bases between. Germline lookup yields CDR1 KGHSH and CDR2 LQKENI. The CDR3 extends over 16 amino acids. CDR3 bases: TGTGCCAGCTCACCACTGGGTCCAGACACGGATTATGGCTACACCTTC. It translates to CASSPLGPDTDYGYTF.

The chain uses TRBV7-9 and TRBJ2-7; weak D call: TRBD2 (5 bases). V lost 5 bases, J lost 7 bases, and 15 bases lay in between. CDR3 length equals 13 residues. The germline gives CDR1 SEHNR, CDR2 FQNEAQ (reference sequence). CDR3: CASSDLAAEEQYF. For the CDR3, the DNA is TGTGCCAGCAGCGACCTAGCAGCCGAGGAGCAGTACTTC.

Only one count was recorded for this clone. The CDR3 coding sequence is TGTGCCAGCAGCCCACCGGCCGGGACAGGGCTCACAGATACGCAGTATTTT. It encodes CASSPPAGTGLTDTQYF. The rearrangement uses TRBV5-6 and TRBJ2-3, with 9 bases matching TRBD1. The CDR3 spans 17 residues. Germline CDR1 SGHDT, CDR2 YYEEEE. The junction had 11 bases not matched to a gene; V was cut back by 4 bases and J by 2 bases. The full variable domain, rest sourced from reference TRBV5-6 and TRBJ2-3, is DAGVTQSPTHLIKTRGQQVTLRCSPKSGHDTVSWYQQALGQGPQFIFQYYEEEERQRGNFPDRFSGHQFPNYSSELNVNALLLGDSALYLCASSPPAGTGLTDTQYFGPGTRLTVL.

This rearrangement joins TRBV9 to TRBJ1-3; D is unclear. The germline V gene has CDR1 SGDLS and CDR2 YYNGEE. The CDR3 runs 16 residues. With 0 bases removed from V and 0 bases from J, the gap between germline ends came to 10 bases. This CDR3 reads CASSVELGSSGNTIYF. The CDR3, as DNA: TGTGCCAGCAGCGTAGAGTTGGGCAGCTCTGGAAACACCATATATTTT.

This rearrangement joins TRBV4-3 to TRBJ1-6, with 9 bases identical to TRBD1. V was clipped by 0 bases and J by 8 bases; unmatched bases: 2. The length of the CDR3 is 15 residues. CDR1 and CDR2 from the germline V gene are LGHNA and YSLEER. The CDR3, as DNA: TGCGCCAGCAGCCAAGATTGGGACAGGGATTCACCCCTCCACTTT. Its translation: CASSQDWDRDSPLHF.

This clone was counted once. V gene TRBV5-4 combines with J gene TRBJ2-1; tentative D call: TRBD1 (5 bases). V was trimmed by 1 base and J by 6 bases, leaving 11 bases between them. This CDR3 is built from 14 residues. Germline lookup yields CDR1 SGHNT and CDR2 YYREEE (reference sequence). CDR3 protein: CASSLQGAGNEQFF. For the CDR3, the DNA is TGTGCCAGCAGCTTGCAAGGGGCCGGCAATGAGCAGTTCTTC.

The rearrangement uses TRBV5-4 and TRBJ2-3; 10 nucleotides agree with TRBD2. Trimming took 2 bases from V and 3 from J; bases not matched to a gene: 3. The CDR3 length is 15 residues. Germline V CDR1 and CDR2: SGHNT, YYREEE (reference sequence). The CDR3 reads CASSLRTSGTDTQYF. The CDR3 DNA sequence: TGTGCCAGCAGCTTAAGGACTAGCGGAACAGATACGCAGTATTTT.

The V gene is TRBV23-1, the J gene TRBJ2-7; 8 positions match TRBD1. TRBV23-1 belongs to the ORF category, with a function that is uncertain. J lost 1 base, V lost 2 bases, and 1 base had no gene match. CDR3 size: 14 residues. The CDR3 loop reads CASSQRQGSYEQYF. As DNA, the CDR3 is TGCGCCAGCAGTCAACGACAGGGGTCCTACGAGCAGTACTTC.

V gene TRBV7-6 combines with J gene TRBJ2-5; 8 bases map to TRBD2. With V trimmed by 2 bases and J by 2 bases, 10 bases remained unmatched. Germline V gene lookup returns CDR1 SGHVS and CDR2 FNYEAQ. CDR3 size: 17 residues. The CDR3 protein is CASSLLVTSGAQETQYF. CDR3 DNA: TGTGCCAGCAGCTTATTGGTAACTAGCGGCGCTCAAGAGACCCAGTACTTC.

This chain links TRBV19 with TRBJ1-5, with 8 positions matching TRBD1. V lost 1 base and J lost 0; bases outside the gene matches: 5. Looked up from germline, CDR1 is LNHDA and CDR2 is SQIVND (reference sequence). The CDR3 is made up of 17 amino acids. This CDR3 is CASSIVTGGYSNQPQHF. The CDR3, as DNA: TGTGCCAGTAGTATAGTAACAGGGGGTTATAGCAATCAGCCCCAGCATTTT.

This rearrangement joins TRBV7-6 to TRBJ2-5; tentatively, D is TRBD2 (7 bases). Germline assignment: CDR1 SGHVS and CDR2 FNYEAQ. V was clipped by 1 base and J by 0 bases, with 15 bases between them. CDR3 size: 17 residues. CDR3 loop: CASSLVGGGGYQETQYF. The CDR3 region has the DNA TGTGCCAGCAGCTTAGTCGGAGGGGGGGGATACCAAGAGACCCAGTACTTC.

CDR3 protein: CASSQNVQGIGYTF. CDR3 bases: TGTGCCAGCAGCCAAAATGTACAGGGAATCGGCTACACCTTC. The chain joins TRBV3-1 (or the pseudogene TRBV3-2) to TRBJ1-2; a possible D gene is TRBD1 (6 bases). V was clipped by 2 bases and J by 8 bases, with 15 bases between them. In germline, CDR1 is LGHDT, CDR2 YNNKEL (reference sequence). There are 14 residues in the CDR3.

This rearrangement joins TRBV5-1 to TRBJ2-6; a possible D gene is TRBD1 (5 bases). The ends were cut back, 1 base at V and 1 base at J, with 12 bases in the middle. From germline, CDR1 is SGHRS and CDR2 YFSETQ. The CDR3 contains 17 residues. The CDR3 DNA reads as TGCGCCAGCAGCTTGCCCACCCCAGGGTCTGGGGCCAACGTCCTGACTTTC. Amino acid sequence: CASSLPTPGSGANVLTF.

The gene calls are TRBV6-5 and TRBJ2-7; 7 bases map to TRBD1. Unmatched junction bases numbered 6, after V lost 0 bases and J lost 7 bases. The germline V gene encodes CDR1 MNHEY and CDR2 SVGAGI. CDR3 length equals 14 residues. CDR3 DNA: TGTGCCAGCAGTTACTCAGGGGGCGTGGGAGAGCAGTACTTC. It encodes CASSYSGGVGEQYF.

J is TRBJ2-7 and V is TRBV7-9; maybe TRBD1 (6 bases). Germline loops: CDR1 SEHNR, CDR2 FQNEAQ (reference sequence). The V end lost 4 bases, the J end lost 2 bases, and 21 bases lay between the germline ends. The CDR3 loop spans 17 amino acids. CDR3 bases: TGTGCCAGCAGCTCAAATGGGGGCGCAGGGAGCCCCTACGAGCAGTACTTC. Amino acid sequence: CASSSNGGAGSPYEQYF.

The rearrangement joins TRBV19 to TRBJ1-2, with TRBD1 identical over 7 bases. CDR1 is LNHDA, CDR2 SQIVND, per germline (reference sequence). There are 13 residues in the CDR3. V shed 6 bases, J shed 2 bases, and the junction held 3 bases outside the gene matches. The CDR3 DNA reads TGTGCCAGTAGACTGACAGGGAACTATGGCTACACCTTC. It is translated as CASRLTGNYGYTF.

The chain carries TRBV7-2 and TRBJ2-2; D is unclear. This CDR3 has 14 amino acids. Trimming shortened V by 5 bases and J by 0 bases, and 7 bases separated the two germline ends. Germline assignment: CDR1 SGHTA and CDR2 FQGNSA. The CDR3 is CASSPYANTGELFF. The CDR3 nucleotides read TGTGCCAGCAGCCCGTATGCGAACACCGGGGAGCTGTTTTTT.

A single count supports this clone. The chain combines TRBV19 with TRBJ2-3; 7 bases align to TRBD1. V shed 3 bases and J 2 bases; nucleotides not matched to a gene: 5. CDR1 is LNHDA and CDR2 is SQIVND in the germline V gene (reference sequence). This CDR3 comprises 15 residues. CDR3 coding DNA: TGTGCCAGTAGTATCAGACAGGGTTTCACAGATACGCAGTATTTT. Protein product: CASSIRQGFTDTQYF.

This chain connects TRBV3-1 (or the pseudogene TRBV3-2) to TRBJ1-2; the D gene is possibly TRBD1 (5 bases). This CDR3 is 14 amino acids long. Trimming stripped 1 base from V and 2 bases from J, with 8 bases between. From germline, CDR1 is LGHDT and CDR2 YNNKEL (reference sequence). Here the CDR3 DNA reads TGTGCCAGCAGCCAAGGAACAGGCAACTATGGCTACACCTTC. It is translated as CASSQGTGNYGYTF.

This chain links TRBV19 with TRBJ1-1, with TRBD1 as a possible D gene (6 bases). The germline V gene encodes CDR1 LNHDA and CDR2 SQIVND (reference sequence). The CDR3 runs 14 residues. V lost 3 bases and J 0 bases, leaving 8 bases between the germline ends. CDR3 coding DNA: TGTGCCAGTAGTATCGGGACAATGAACACTGAAGCTTTCTTT. Protein product: CASSIGTMNTEAFF.

The J gene is TRBJ2-3, the V gene TRBV9; TRBD1 agrees at 10 bases. There are 15 residues in the CDR3. CDR1 is SGDLS, CDR2 YYNGEE, per germline. J gave up 4 bases and V 7 bases, and 9 bases lay outside the gene matches. The CDR3 protein is CASHPTGTGADTQYF. The CDR3 DNA sequence: TGTGCCAGCCACCCGACAGGGACAGGGGCAGATACGCAGTATTTT.

The chain links TRBV12-3 or TRBV12-4 to TRBJ2-7; 12 nucleotides align to TRBD2. This CDR3 is built from 13 residues. Germline trimming cut 10 bases from V and 6 bases from J; bases unmatched to any gene: 7. The CDR3 is CATRTSGVREQYF. The CDR3 region has the DNA TGTGCCACCAGGACTAGCGGGGTTCGCGAGCAGTACTTC.